This passage covers 21 T cell receptor beta chains from one sample sequenced in a study of control samples from healthy donors and cancer patients. Assay used: immunoSEQ multiplex PCR; TCRdb lists only in-frame clones, some missing. The sample lists roughly 450,000 clones; approximately 90% were seen once. The sample consisted of PBMCs. The receptor set was obtained from a man aged 35-49 years with head and neck cancer.

The chain links TRBV5-6 to TRBJ1-1, with TRBD1 identical over 8 bases. Per the germline V gene, CDR1 is SGHDT and CDR2 is YYEEEE. With V trimmed by 0 bases and J by 4 bases, 5 bases remained unmatched. The CDR3 runs to 15 residues. Here the CDR3 reads CASSLAQGASTEAFF. The CDR3 bases are TGTGCCAGCAGCTTGGCGCAGGGGGCGAGCACTGAAGCTTTCTTT.

This chain connects TRBV19 to TRBJ1-5; maybe TRBD1 (5 bases). The length of the CDR3 is 14 residues. V was shortened by 5 bases and J by 6 bases, with 14 bases between the two germline ends. Germline V gene lookup returns CDR1 LNHDA and CDR2 SQIVND (reference sequence). The CDR3 region has the DNA TGTGCCAGTAGTCTCAGGGCAGTCGCTCAGCCCCAGCATTTT. As protein: CASSLRAVAQPQHF. The full variable domain, in which reference TRBV19 and TRBJ1-5 provide the parts outside the CDR3, is DGGITQSPKYLFRKEGQNVTLSCEQNLNHDAMYWYRQDPGQGLRLIYYSQIVNDFQKGDIAEGYSVSREKKESFPLTVTSAQKNPTAFYLCASSLRAVAQPQHFGDGTRLSIL.

CDR3 DNA: TGTGCCAGCACGCCGGGGGGGATCACAGATACGCAGTATTTT. It encodes CASTPGGITDTQYF. This chain uses TRBV28 with TRBJ2-3; TRBD2 matches at 8 bases. Germline CDR1 is MDHEN and CDR2 is SYDVKM. The CDR3 has 14 amino acids. V shed 7 bases, J shed 2 bases, and the junction held 5 bases outside the gene matches.

V usage is TRBV14 and J usage is TRBJ2-2; 8 bases fit TRBD1. The CDR3 is made up of 18 amino acids. Germline V gene data show CDR1 as SGHDN and CDR2 as FVKESK. V was clipped by 4 bases and J by 3 bases; unmatched bases: 13. The CDR3 reads CASSLGGLGTGYTGELFF. The CDR3 DNA is TGTGCCAGCAGCCTGGGAGGTCTCGGGACAGGCTACACCGGGGAGCTGTTTTTT.

V is TRBV28 and J is TRBJ2-1, with 8 bases fitting TRBD1. Unmatched junction bases numbered 9, after V lost 10 bases and J lost 10 bases. This CDR3 region has 12 residues. In germline, CDR1 is MDHEN, CDR2 SYDVKM. CDR3 region: CATTDRGREQFF. CDR3 coding DNA: TGTGCCACCACCGACAGGGGAAGGGAGCAGTTCTTC.

Only a few counts were recorded for this clone. The rearrangement uses TRBV18 and TRBJ2-2; D is tentatively TRBD1 or TRBD2 (5 bases each). Germline V lookup: CDR1 KGHSH, CDR2 LQKENI. The CDR3 length is 14 residues. Trimming cost V 6 bases and J 4 bases, with 12 bases left between them. DNA for the CDR3: TGTGCCAGCTCGCTGAGGGACCTCACCGGGGAGCTGTTTTTT. This codes for CASSLRDLTGELFF.

The chain joins TRBV12-3 or TRBV12-4 to TRBJ2-7, with D perhaps TRBD2 (6 bases). The CDR3 is 11 residues long. V lost 8 bases and J 6 bases, leaving 11 bases between the germline ends. The CDR3 protein is CASSVGGEQYF. The CDR3 DNA follows: TGTGCCAGCTCTGTGGGGGGCGAGCAGTACTTC.

This sequence joins TRBV28 and TRBJ2-5; TRBD1 aligns across 7 bases. The junction had 13 bases not matched to a gene; V was cut back by 5 bases and J by 7 bases. The CDR3 has 15 residues. Germline CDR1 and CDR2: MDHEN and SYDVKM. The CDR3 region has the DNA TGTGCCAGCAGTCCAAACGACAGGGTGGTGGGGACCCAGTACTTC. This sequence encodes CASSPNDRVVGTQYF.

This sequence joins TRBV19 and TRBJ2-2; either TRBD1 or TRBD2 may supply D (5 bases each). V shed 8 bases and J shed 5 bases, with 18 bases lying between them. Germline V gene sequence: CDR1 LNHDA, CDR2 SQIVND (reference sequence). This CDR3 is 15 amino acids long. The CDR3 spells CASASGGGRTGELFF. In DNA, the CDR3 is TGTGCCAGTGCCTCAGGTGGGGGTCGAACCGGGGAGCTGTTTTTT. Together with reference TRBV19 and TRBJ2-2, the CDR3 gives the full variable domain: DGGITQSPKYLFRKEGQNVTLSCEQNLNHDAMYWYRQDPGQGLRLIYYSQIVNDFQKGDIAEGYSVSREKKESFPLTVTSAQKNPTAFYLCASASGGGRTGELFFGEGSRLTVL.

Only one count was recorded for this clone. The chain carries TRBV12-5 and TRBJ1-1, with unresolved D. The length of the CDR3 is 13 residues. Germline-derived CDR1 and CDR2 are LGHNT and FRNRAP. Trimming took 2 bases from V and 1 from J, leaving 5 bases between them. The CDR3: CASGLSWNTEAFF. In DNA form, the CDR3 reads TGTGCTAGTGGTTTGAGTTGGAACACTGAAGCTTTCTTT.

J is TRBJ1-2 and V is TRBV28, with D uncertain. The V end was cut by 8 bases, the J end by 4 bases, with 11 bases between. Germline values: CDR1 MDHEN, CDR2 SYDVKM. This CDR3 is 12 amino acids long. The CDR3 bases are TGTGCCAGCGAGGACGGCCTCTATGGCTACACCTTC. Protein sequence: CASEDGLYGYTF.

The chain employs TRBV4-2 and TRBJ2-7; 12 bases agree with TRBD2. The CDR3 loop spans 15 amino acids. Germline values: CDR1 LGHNA, CDR2 YNFKEQ. V shed 3 bases and J 3 bases; nucleotides not matched to a gene: 3. The CDR3 is CASSQGTSGYYEQYF. The CDR3 region has the DNA TGTGCCAGCAGCCAGGGGACTAGCGGGTACTACGAGCAGTACTTC.

This chain links TRBV28 with TRBJ2-7; D is unresolved. The germline V gene has CDR1 MDHEN and CDR2 SYDVKM. The CDR3 extends over 11 amino acids. The V and J ends lost 8 bases and 0 bases respectively, with 5 bases between them. DNA of the CDR3: TGTGCCAGCTACAACTCCTACGAGCAGTACTTC. Its protein product is CASYNSYEQYF.

Comment on this clone: This sample also contains other DNA sequences that code for the same CDR3. This chain connects TRBV5-1 to TRBJ1-2; 7 positions match TRBD1. Germline V CDR1 and CDR2: SGHRS, YFSETQ. After removal of 2 bases from V and 4 bases from J, the junction contained 5 bases not matched to a gene. There are 14 residues in the CDR3. In DNA, the CDR3 is TGCGCCAGCAGCTTAGGACAGGACCTCTATGGCTACACCTTC. Its protein product is CASSLGQDLYGYTF.

About this clone itself: This sample also contains other DNA sequences that code for the same CDR3. The genes are TRBV7-9 and TRBJ2-7, with D possibly being TRBD1 (5 bases). Per the germline V gene, CDR1 is SEHNR and CDR2 is FQNEAQ (reference sequence). The CDR3 consists of 12 residues. V was trimmed by 1 base and J by 6 bases, leaving 7 bases between them. CDR3 sequence (DNA): TGTGCCAGCAGCTTAGGGGGCGGCGAGCAGTACTTC. It specifies CASSLGGGEQYF.

V is TRBV20-1 and J is TRBJ2-5; no clear D. CDR3 size: 11 residues. V lost 3 bases, J lost 3 bases, and 5 bases lay in between. Germline CDR1 DFQATT, CDR2 SNEGSKA (reference sequence). The CDR3 bases are TGCAGTGCTAGTGAGGAAGAGACCCAGTACTTC. Translating it yields CSASEEETQYF.

The chain uses TRBV28 and TRBJ1-1, with no clear D. Trimming cost V 6 bases and J 1 base, with 6 bases left between them. This CDR3 comprises 12 residues. Germline loops: CDR1 MDHEN, CDR2 SYDVKM. The CDR3 spells CASSQQNTEAFF. As DNA, the CDR3 is TGTGCCAGCAGCCAACAGAACACTGAAGCTTTCTTT. Drawing the rest from reference TRBV28 and TRBJ1-1, the complete variable domain is DVKVTQSSRYLVKRTGEKVFLECVQDMDHENMFWYRQDPGLGLRLIYFSYDVKMKEKGDIPEGYSVSREKKERFSLILESASTNQTSMYLCASSQQNTEAFFGQGTRLTVV.

This chain connects TRBV29-1 to TRBJ2-7, with 11 bases that match TRBD2. The V segment lost 7 bases and the J segment 2 bases; nucleotides outside the gene matches: 4. This CDR3 is built from 13 residues. The V gene's germline CDR1 is SQVTM and CDR2 ANQGSEA. The CDR3: CSAGTSGPYEQYF. The CDR3 DNA reads as TGCAGCGCTGGGACTAGCGGACCCTACGAGCAGTACTTC.

The V call is TRBV6-4, the J call TRBJ1-5, with a possible D match to TRBD1 (5 bases). V was clipped by 7 bases and J by 4 bases, with 14 bases between them. CDR1 and CDR2 from the germline V gene are MRHNA and SNTAGT. The CDR3 is 14 residues long. The CDR3 nucleotides read TGTGCCAGCAATGGCAGGGACTGGAATCAGCCCCAGCATTTT. Translating gives CASNGRDWNQPQHF.

J is TRBJ2-2 and V is TRBV5-8; 7 bases fit TRBD1. V lost 2 bases, J lost 1 base, and 5 bases stayed unmatched. The CDR3 is made up of 16 amino acids. Per germline, CDR1 SGHTS and CDR2 YDEGEE. CDR3 sequence (DNA): TGTGCCAGCAGCTTTCGAACAGGGGTGAACACCGGGGAGCTGTTTTTT. This encodes CASSFRTGVNTGELFF.

The chain couples TRBV12-5 to TRBJ1-5; D is uncertain. The V end lost 2 bases, the J end lost 6 bases, and 14 bases lay between the germline ends. CDR3 length: 15 amino acids. CDR1 LGHNT and CDR2 FRNRAP come from the germline V gene. The CDR3 loop reads CASGLSSSGIQPQHF. Here the CDR3 DNA reads TGTGCTAGTGGTTTGAGTTCGAGCGGGATTCAGCCCCAGCATTTT.